This T cell receptor beta chain appears in the sequencing data of a study of blood T cells in healthy people across ages. The CDR3 length is 12 residues. Trimming cost V 6 bases and J 5 bases, with 10 bases left between them. Germline lookup yields CDR1 LGHDT and CDR2 YNNKEL (reference sequence). Aged roughly 6 to 90, donors were systemically healthy Caucasians from Russia. Total RNA amounts of at least 5 micrograms were extracted per sample. A J-beta primer mix and a sample-barcoded 5' primer were used in a second PCR of about 6 to 12 cycles. TCRdb reprocessed the 5' RACE reads with MiXCR, giving one entry per CDR3 protein. The data show about 580,000 distinct CDR3 sequences, roughly 48% seen once.

The sequence was collected from a man at least 80 years old in good health. This chain joins TRBV3-1 and TRBJ2-5, with a tentative D call TRBD2 (5 bases). Sequenced: blood. The CDR3: CASRGGGETQYF. Written as DNA, the CDR3 is TGTGCCAGCAGGGGTGGCGGGGAGACCCAGTACTTC.